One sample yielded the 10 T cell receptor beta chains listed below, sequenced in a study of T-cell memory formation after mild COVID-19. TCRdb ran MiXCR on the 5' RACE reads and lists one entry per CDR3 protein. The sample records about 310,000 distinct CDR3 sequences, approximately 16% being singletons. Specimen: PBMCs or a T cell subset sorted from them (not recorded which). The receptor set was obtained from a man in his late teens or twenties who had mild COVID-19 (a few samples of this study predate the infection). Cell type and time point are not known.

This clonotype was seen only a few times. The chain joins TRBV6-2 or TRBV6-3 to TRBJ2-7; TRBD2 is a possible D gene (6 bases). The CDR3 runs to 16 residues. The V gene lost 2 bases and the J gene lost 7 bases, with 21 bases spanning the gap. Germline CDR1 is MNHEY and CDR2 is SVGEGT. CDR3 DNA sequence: TGTGCCAGCAGTTACCTGCCACTAGCTGGGGTAGGGGAGCAGTACTTC. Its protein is CASSYLPLAGVGEQYF.

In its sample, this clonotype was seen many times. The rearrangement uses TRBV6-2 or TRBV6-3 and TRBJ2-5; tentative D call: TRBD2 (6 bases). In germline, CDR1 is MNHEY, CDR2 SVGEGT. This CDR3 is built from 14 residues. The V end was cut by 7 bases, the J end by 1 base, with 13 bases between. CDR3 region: CASTTGDGQETQYF. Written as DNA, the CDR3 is TGTGCCAGCACCACGGGGGACGGCCAAGAGACCCAGTACTTC.

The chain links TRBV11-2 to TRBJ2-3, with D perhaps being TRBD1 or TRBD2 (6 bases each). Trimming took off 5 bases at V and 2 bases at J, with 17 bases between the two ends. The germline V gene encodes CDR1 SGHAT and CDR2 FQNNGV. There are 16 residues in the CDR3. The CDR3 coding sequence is TGTGCCAGCAGCCTTTTTTTAGGGGGGACCACAGATACGCAGTATTTT. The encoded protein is CASSLFLGGTTDTQYF.

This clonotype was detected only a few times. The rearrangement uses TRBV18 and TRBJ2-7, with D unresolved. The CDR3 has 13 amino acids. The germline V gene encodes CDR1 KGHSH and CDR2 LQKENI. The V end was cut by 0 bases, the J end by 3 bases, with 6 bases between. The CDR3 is CASSPPSDYEQYF. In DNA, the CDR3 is TGTGCCAGCTCACCACCTTCCGACTACGAGCAGTACTTC.

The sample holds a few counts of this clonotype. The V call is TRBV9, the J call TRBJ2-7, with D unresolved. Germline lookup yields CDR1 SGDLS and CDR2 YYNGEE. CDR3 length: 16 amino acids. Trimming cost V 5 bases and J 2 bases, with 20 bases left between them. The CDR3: CASREKIGSHTYEQYF. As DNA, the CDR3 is TGTGCCAGCAGGGAAAAGATCGGGTCCCATACCTACGAGCAGTACTTC.

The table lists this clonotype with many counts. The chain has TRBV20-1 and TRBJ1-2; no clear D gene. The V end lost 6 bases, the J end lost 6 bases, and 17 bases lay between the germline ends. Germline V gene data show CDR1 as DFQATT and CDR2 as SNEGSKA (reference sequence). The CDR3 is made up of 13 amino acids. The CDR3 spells CSALMGRTDGYTF. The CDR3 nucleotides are TGCAGTGCCCTGATGGGGAGGACGGATGGCTACACCTTC.

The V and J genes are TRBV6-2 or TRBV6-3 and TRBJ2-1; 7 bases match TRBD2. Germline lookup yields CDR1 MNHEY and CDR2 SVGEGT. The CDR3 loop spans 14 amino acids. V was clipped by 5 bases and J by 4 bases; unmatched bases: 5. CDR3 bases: TGTGCCAGCAGTGGGGGGGAAGCTTACAATGAGCAGTTCTTC. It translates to CASSGGEAYNEQFF.

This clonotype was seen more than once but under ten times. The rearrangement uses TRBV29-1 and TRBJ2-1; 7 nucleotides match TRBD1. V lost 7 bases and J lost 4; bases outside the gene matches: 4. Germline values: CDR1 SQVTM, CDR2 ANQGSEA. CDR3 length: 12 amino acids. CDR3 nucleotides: TGCAGCGCCGGGACAGCATACAATGAGCAGTTCTTC. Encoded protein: CSAGTAYNEQFF.

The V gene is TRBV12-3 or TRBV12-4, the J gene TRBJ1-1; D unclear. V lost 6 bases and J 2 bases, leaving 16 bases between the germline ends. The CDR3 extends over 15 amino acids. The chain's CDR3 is CASRLLHGRNTEAFF. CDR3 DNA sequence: TGTGCCAGCAGGTTGCTCCATGGTAGAAACACTGAAGCTTTCTTT.

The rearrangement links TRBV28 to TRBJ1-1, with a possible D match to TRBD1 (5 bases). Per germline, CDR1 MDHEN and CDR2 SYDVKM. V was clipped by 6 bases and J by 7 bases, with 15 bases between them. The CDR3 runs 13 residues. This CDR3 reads CASSPGRGYEAFF. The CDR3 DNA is TGTGCCAGCAGCCCGGGGCGGGGCTATGAAGCTTTCTTT.